Below, one TCR beta chain is given with its context. This sample is part of a study of neurological immune-mediated disorders. The CDR3 spans 15 residues. It was by 5'RACE with 10-nucleotide random UMIs that the cDNA was made. Each CDR3 protein is one row after TCRdb ran MiXCR on the 5' RACE reads. Of approximately 30,000 distinct CDR3 sequences listed, around 25% are singletons. This TCR derives from a man between 50 and 59 years old with HTLV-1-associated myelopathy (HAM/TSP). The sequenced sample was CD4+ T cells from blood. The chain recombines TRBV21-1 with TRBJ2-4; the table's D call of TRBD1 was not tested on the DNA. TRBV21-1 is tagged as a pseudogene. CDR3 bases: TGTGCCACCTTAAACAGGGGCCCAGCCAAAAACATTCAGTACTTC. It yields the protein CATLNRGPAKNIQYF.